The 25 T cell receptor beta chains reported below all come from one sample, sequenced in a study of vaccination and CD4 T cells after COVID-19. Cultured CD4+ T-cell DNA underwent Oncomine TCR Beta short-read sequencing. A single record per CDR3 protein comes from TCRdb applying MiXCR to the PCR reads. The sample has about 19,000 distinct CDR3 sequences; 43% are singletons. Regarding treatment: roughly 10-day PBMC culture with coronavirus spike peptide pools or control peptides (ViraFEST assay). These receptors have no identified antigens. The specimen was CD4+ T cells from blood, cultured in vitro, collected after SARS-CoV-2 vaccination. The receptors were sampled from a human donor who had recovered from COVID-19.

This chain uses TRBV30 with TRBJ1-1; perhaps TRBD1 as D (5 bases). V shed 0 bases and J shed 3 bases, with 11 bases lying between them. The CDR3 runs to 14 residues. Germline V gene lookup returns CDR1 GTSNPN and CDR2 SVGIG (reference sequence). The CDR3 nucleotides read TGTGCCTGGAGTGTAACTGGGGGGGACACTGAAGCTTTCTTT. Its translation is CAWSVTGGDTEAFF.

The chain combines TRBV14 with TRBJ2-5; maybe TRBD2 (6 bases). This CDR3 comprises 14 residues. V lost 5 bases and J 2 bases, leaving 12 bases between the germline ends. Germline lookup yields CDR1 SGHDN and CDR2 FVKESK. CDR3 in DNA: TGTGCCAGCAGCTTCCGGGACTTTCAAGAGACCCAGTACTTC. Protein: CASSFRDFQETQYF.

This clonotype was counted only a few times. The chain joins TRBV20-1 to TRBJ1-1; D might be TRBD1 (5 bases). The CDR3 is made up of 14 amino acids. The V end was cut by 8 bases, the J end by 7 bases, with 23 bases between. Germline V gene lookup returns CDR1 DFQATT and CDR2 SNEGSKA (reference sequence). In nucleotides, the CDR3 is TGCAGTTCCATCCCCCCCAAGAGGGGCCTTGAAGCTTTCTTT. Translation: CSSIPPKRGLEAFF.

The chain employs TRBV5-4 and TRBJ2-7; 8 bases match TRBD1. The J segment lost 0 bases and the V segment lost 3 bases, leaving 5 bases of the junction unmatched. The CDR3 is 15 amino acids. CDR1 and CDR2 (germline): SGHNT, YYREEE (reference sequence). CDR3 sequence reads: CASSSSGTGSYEQYF. The CDR3 bases are TGTGCCAGCAGCTCCTCCGGGACAGGCTCCTACGAGCAGTACTTC.

The genes are TRBV19 and TRBJ1-1, with D unresolved. Trimming took 4 bases from V and 3 from J, leaving 9 bases between them. The CDR3 totals 13 residues. Germline V CDR1 and CDR2: LNHDA, SQIVND (reference sequence). DNA of the CDR3: TGTGCCAGTAGTAGGTCGGCAGACACTGAAGCTTTCTTT. Amino acid sequence: CASSRSADTEAFF.

The V and J genes are TRBV6-1 and TRBJ2-5; the D gene is possibly TRBD1 (5 bases). CDR1 is MNHNS, CDR2 SASEGT, per germline. This CDR3 comprises 13 residues. Between the trimmed V and J ends, which lost 6 bases and 2 bases, there was a span of 10 bases. CDR3 sequence: CASRAGAQETQYF. The CDR3 nucleotides read TGTGCCAGCAGAGCTGGGGCTCAAGAGACCCAGTACTTC.

This clonotype was observed a few times. The rearrangement uses TRBV19 and TRBJ2-7; perhaps TRBD2 as D (6 bases). This CDR3 has 14 amino acids. Germline V gene lookup returns CDR1 LNHDA and CDR2 SQIVND (reference sequence). V was shortened by 5 bases and J by 5 bases, with 16 bases between the two germline ends. The CDR3 coding sequence is TGTGCCAGTAGTCTCGGAGGGGTAATCAACGAGCAGTACTTC. Amino acids: CASSLGGVINEQYF.

Worth noting for this clonotype: Mismatch with germline at one junction end may stem from a read error. The CDR3 nucleotides read TGTGCCAGCAGCCAAGATTCCCGGGTGGCGAGGTTC. Translating it yields CASSQDSRVARF. The chain combines TRBV14 with TRBJ2-1; D ambiguous. The length of the CDR3 is 12 residues. Germline CDR1 and CDR2: SGHDN and FVKESK.

The DNA of the CDR3 is TGTGCCAGCAGCCAAGAGGTAAGGCCAAGAGGTAGAGTGAATGAGCAGTTCTTC. Translated, it gives CASSQEVRPRGRVNEQFF. V usage is TRBV7-2 and J usage is TRBJ2-1, with no clear D. Germline V CDR1 and CDR2: SGHTA, FQGNSA. V was trimmed by 5 bases and J by 7 bases, leaving 27 bases between them. This CDR3 spans 18 amino acids. Based on the CDR3 plus reference TRBV7-2 and TRBJ2-1, the full variable domain is GAGVSQSPSNKVTEKGKDVELRCDPISGHTALYWYRQSLGQGLEFLIYFQGNSAPDKSGLPSDRFSAERTGGSVSTLTIQRTQQEDSAVYLCASSQEVRPRGRVNEQFFGPGTRLTVL.

This sequence joins TRBV2 and TRBJ1-3; D gene unclear. The germline V gene has CDR1 SNHLY and CDR2 FYNNEI. Trimming removed 5 bases at V and 4 bases at J, with 6 bases between. The length of the CDR3 is 12 residues. CDR3 sequence (DNA): TGTGCCAGCAGTATGGACGGAAACACCATATATTTT. Protein: CASSMDGNTIYF.

The J gene is TRBJ1-2, the V gene TRBV7-9, with D possibly matching TRBD1 (6 bases). V gave up 1 base and J gave up 3 bases, with 21 bases separating them. Germline V lookup: CDR1 SEHNR, CDR2 FQNEAQ (reference sequence). This CDR3 has 18 residues. CDR3 nucleotides: TGTGCCAGCAGCTTAGGACTTCGGACAGACCTATACCACTATGGCTACACCTTC. Translated: CASSLGLRTDLYHYGYTF.

The gene calls are TRBV28 and TRBJ1-2, with 10 positions matching TRBD1. Per germline, CDR1 MDHEN and CDR2 SYDVKM. V was clipped by 6 bases and J by 8 bases; unmatched bases: 9. This CDR3 contains 14 residues. CDR3 in DNA: TGTGCCAGCAGAAAGATGGGGACAGGGGAGGGCTACACCTTC. This encodes CASRKMGTGEGYTF.

Only a few counts were recorded for this clonotype. The rearrangement joins TRBV7-3 to TRBJ1-6; D may be TRBD1 (5 bases). V gave up 5 bases and J gave up 9 bases, with 20 bases separating them. The CDR3 is made up of 16 amino acids. CDR1 is SGHTA, CDR2 FQGTGA, per germline. This chain's CDR3 is CASSLYPTGLSSPLHF. CDR3 DNA: TGTGCCAGCAGCCTCTACCCAACAGGTCTCAGTTCACCCCTCCACTTT.

V is TRBV27 and J is TRBJ1-1; a possible D gene is TRBD1 (5 bases). There are 15 residues in the CDR3. V shed 2 bases and J shed 9 bases, with 19 bases lying between them. The germline gives CDR1 MNHEY, CDR2 SMNVEV (reference sequence). The CDR3 here is CASSLRSGLFGKAFF. CDR3 nucleotides: TGTGCCAGCAGTTTAAGGTCAGGGCTATTCGGGAAAGCTTTCTTT.

This clonotype was detected only a few times. CDR3 sequence (DNA): TGTGCCAGCAGTGTATGGGACCGCAAGTCTGAAGCTTTCTTT. This codes for CASSVWDRKSEAFF. This chain links TRBV6-1 with TRBJ1-1; D is perhaps TRBD1 (5 bases). The CDR3 contains 14 residues. The germline V gene has CDR1 MNHNS and CDR2 SASEGT. V lost 4 bases to trimming and J lost 6 bases, with 15 bases between them.

The V and J genes are TRBV19 and TRBJ1-5; 12 bases align to TRBD1. This CDR3 is 21 amino acids long. Looked up from germline, CDR1 is LNHDA and CDR2 is SQIVND (reference sequence). V lost 6 bases and J lost 4; bases outside the gene matches: 22. This CDR3 reads CASRRLLQRDRGRVSNQPQHF. In DNA, the CDR3 is TGTGCCAGTAGGCGCCTTCTCCAGAGGGACAGGGGGCGGGTTTCGAATCAGCCCCAGCATTTT.

The V gene is TRBV6-2 or TRBV6-3, the J gene TRBJ1-5; TRBD1 is a possible D gene (5 bases). V dropped 5 bases and J dropped 1 base, with 12 bases sitting between them. Germline CDR1 reads MNHEY; CDR2 reads SVGEGT. The CDR3 is 15 residues long. CDR3 sequence reads: CASSDTGYSNQPQHF. CDR3 nucleotide sequence: TGTGCCAGCAGTGACACAGGATACAGCAATCAGCCCCAGCATTTT.

The J gene is TRBJ1-5, the V gene TRBV6-2 or TRBV6-3, with a weak D call TRBD1 (6 bases). CDR1 and CDR2 (germline): MNHEY, SVGEGT. This CDR3 spans 16 amino acids. The V end lost 6 bases, the J end lost 0 bases, and 15 bases lay between the germline ends. CDR3 sequence (DNA): TGTGCCAGCAGCTCTCCCGGACAGAATAGCAATCAGCCCCAGCATTTT. Residues: CASSSPGQNSNQPQHF.

The chain couples TRBV7-8 to TRBJ1-3, with no clear D. The CDR3 has 17 amino acids. V shed 1 base and J shed 6 bases, with 19 bases lying between them. Germline V gene data show CDR1 as SGHVS and CDR2 as FQNEAQ. In nucleotides, the CDR3 is TGTGCCAGCAGCTTAGTACAGCGTCCTACCACAACAAACACCATATATTTT. Protein: CASSLVQRPTTTNTIYF.

The rearrangement uses TRBV7-2 and TRBJ2-1; no reliable D call. The CDR3 sequence is 17 residues long. Trimming left V 0 bases short and J 5 bases short, with 17 bases between. CDR1 and CDR2 from the germline V gene are SGHTA and FQGNSA. In DNA form, the CDR3 reads TGTGCCAGCAGCTTAGCGGTTTCCTGGGCCCCAGACAATGAGCAGTTCTTC. This gives the protein CASSLAVSWAPDNEQFF.

This clonotype came up a few times. This chain connects TRBV2 to TRBJ1-1; TRBD1 agrees at 7 bases. Trimming at V came to 6 bases and at J to 0 bases, leaving 1 base not matched to a gene. CDR1 and CDR2 (germline): SNHLY, FYNNEI. The length of the CDR3 is 13 residues. The CDR3 region has the DNA TGTGCCAGCAGGACAGGGCTGAACACTGAAGCTTTCTTT. Translation gives CASRTGLNTEAFF.

This clonotype is a singleton in its sample. The chain has TRBV7-2 and TRBJ2-3; D unresolved. Trimming cost V 4 bases and J 6 bases, with 8 bases left between them. This CDR3 comprises 12 residues. Germline CDR1 reads SGHTA; CDR2 reads FQGNSA. In DNA form, the CDR3 reads TGTGCCAGCAGCTCCTTGGGGGATACGCAGTATTTT. Translation gives CASSSLGDTQYF.

The chain combines TRBV29-1 with TRBJ1-1; the D gene is possibly TRBD1 (5 bases). V lost 6 bases and J 0 bases, leaving 11 bases between the germline ends. Germline V gene data show CDR1 as SQVTM and CDR2 as ANQGSEA. This CDR3 is built from 13 residues. In nucleotides, the CDR3 is TGCAGCGTGCGGGGCAGCATGAACACTGAAGCTTTCTTT. It is translated as CSVRGSMNTEAFF.

This rearrangement joins TRBV7-3 to TRBJ2-7; TRBD1 matches at 7 bases. V lost 2 bases to trimming and J lost 3 bases; unmatched junction nucleotides: 7. The CDR3 spans 15 residues. CDR1 is SGHTA, CDR2 FQGTGA, per germline. CDR3 amino acids: CASSLSQGQNYEQYF. The DNA of the CDR3 is TGTGCCAGCAGCTTATCCCAGGGACAGAACTACGAGCAGTACTTC.

The sample holds one count of this clonotype. V gene TRBV7-9 combines with J gene TRBJ2-3, with D tentatively TRBD1 or TRBD2 (5 bases each). V lost 2 bases to trimming and J lost 3 bases, with 9 bases between them. Germline CDR1 is SEHNR and CDR2 is FQNEAQ (reference sequence). The CDR3 consists of 14 residues. The CDR3 protein is CASSLIGGTDTQYF. DNA of the CDR3: TGTGCCAGCAGCTTAATTGGGGGAACAGATACGCAGTATTTT.